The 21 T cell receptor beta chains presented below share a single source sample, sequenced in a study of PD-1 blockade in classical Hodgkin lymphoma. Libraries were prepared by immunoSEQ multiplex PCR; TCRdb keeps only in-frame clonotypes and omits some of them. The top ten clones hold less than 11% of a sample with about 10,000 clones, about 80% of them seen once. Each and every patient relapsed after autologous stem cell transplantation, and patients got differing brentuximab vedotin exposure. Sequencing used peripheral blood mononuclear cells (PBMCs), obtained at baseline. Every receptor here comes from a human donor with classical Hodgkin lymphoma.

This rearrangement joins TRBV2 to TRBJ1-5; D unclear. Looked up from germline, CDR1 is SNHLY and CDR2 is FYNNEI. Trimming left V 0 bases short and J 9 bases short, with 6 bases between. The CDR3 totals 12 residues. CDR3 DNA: TGTGCCAGCAGTGAAGCGCTTCCGCCCCAGCATTTT. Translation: CASSEALPPQHF.

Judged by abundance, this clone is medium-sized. The CDR3 nucleotides read TGTGCCAGCTCACCGGGACTAGCCACGAACTACGAGCAGTACTTC. The encoded protein is CASSPGLATNYEQYF. This chain joins TRBV18 and TRBJ2-7; TRBD2 matches at 9 bases. There are 15 residues in the CDR3. The junction had 6 bases not matched to a gene; V was cut back by 3 bases and J by 3 bases. The germline CDR1 and CDR2 sequences are KGHSH and LQKENI.

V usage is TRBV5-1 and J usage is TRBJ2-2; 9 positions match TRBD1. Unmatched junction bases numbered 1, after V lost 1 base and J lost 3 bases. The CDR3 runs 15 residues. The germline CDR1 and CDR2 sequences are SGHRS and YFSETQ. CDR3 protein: CASSLTGGYTGELFF. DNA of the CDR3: TGCGCCAGCAGCTTGACAGGGGGCTACACCGGGGAGCTGTTTTTT.

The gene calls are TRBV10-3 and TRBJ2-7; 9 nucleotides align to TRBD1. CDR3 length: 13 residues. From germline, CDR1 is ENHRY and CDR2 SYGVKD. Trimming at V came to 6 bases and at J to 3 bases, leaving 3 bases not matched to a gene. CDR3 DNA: TGTGCCATCAGCCCGACAGGGGGCTACGAGCAGTACTTC. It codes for CAISPTGGYEQYF.

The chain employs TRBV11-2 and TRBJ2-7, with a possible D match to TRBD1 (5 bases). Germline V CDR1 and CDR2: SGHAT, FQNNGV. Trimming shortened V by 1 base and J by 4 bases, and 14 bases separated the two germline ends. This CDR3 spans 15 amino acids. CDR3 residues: CASSLAVGAHYEQYF. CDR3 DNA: TGTGCCAGCAGCTTAGCGGTAGGGGCTCATTACGAGCAGTACTTC.

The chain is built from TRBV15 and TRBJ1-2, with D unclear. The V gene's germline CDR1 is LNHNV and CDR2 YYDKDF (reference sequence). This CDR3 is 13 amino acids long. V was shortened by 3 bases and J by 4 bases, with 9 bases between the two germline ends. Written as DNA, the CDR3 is TGTGCCACCAGCAGGCCGGGAGCCTATGGCTACACCTTC. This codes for CATSRPGAYGYTF.

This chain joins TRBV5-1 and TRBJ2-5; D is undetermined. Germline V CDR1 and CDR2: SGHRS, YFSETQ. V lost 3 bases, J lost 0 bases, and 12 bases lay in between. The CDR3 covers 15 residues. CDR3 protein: CASSSQPLYQETQYF. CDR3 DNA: TGCGCCAGCAGCTCACAACCTCTGTACCAAGAGACCCAGTACTTC.

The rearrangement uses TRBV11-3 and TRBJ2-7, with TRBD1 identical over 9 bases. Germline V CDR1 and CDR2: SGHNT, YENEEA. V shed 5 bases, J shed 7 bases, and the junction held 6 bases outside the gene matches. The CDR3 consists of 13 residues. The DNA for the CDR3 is TGTGCCAGCAGCGCACAGGGGGCGGAAGAGCAGTACTTC. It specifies CASSAQGAEEQYF.

CDR3 sequence (DNA): TGTGCCAGCAGTTACTCGATTGCGGGGAGTGGCTACACCTTC. Translating it yields CASSYSIAGSGYTF. The rearrangement links TRBV6-5 to TRBJ1-2; D not resolved. Trimming cost V 0 bases and J 7 bases, with 12 bases left between them. Germline-derived CDR1 and CDR2 are MNHEY and SVGAGI. The CDR3 sequence is 14 residues long.

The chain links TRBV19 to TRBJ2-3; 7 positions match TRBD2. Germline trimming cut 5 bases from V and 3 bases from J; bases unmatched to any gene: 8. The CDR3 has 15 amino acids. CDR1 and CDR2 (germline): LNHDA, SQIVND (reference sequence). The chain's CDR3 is CASSPRAGWTDTQYF. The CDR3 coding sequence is TGTGCCAGTAGTCCTAGAGCGGGATGGACAGATACGCAGTATTTT.

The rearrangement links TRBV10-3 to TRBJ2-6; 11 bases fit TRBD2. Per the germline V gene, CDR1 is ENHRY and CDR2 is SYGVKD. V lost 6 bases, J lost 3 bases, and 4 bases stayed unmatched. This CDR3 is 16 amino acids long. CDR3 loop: CAISGSGGGGANVLTF. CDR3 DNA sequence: TGTGCCATCAGCGGTAGCGGGGGGGGTGGGGCCAACGTCCTGACTTTC.

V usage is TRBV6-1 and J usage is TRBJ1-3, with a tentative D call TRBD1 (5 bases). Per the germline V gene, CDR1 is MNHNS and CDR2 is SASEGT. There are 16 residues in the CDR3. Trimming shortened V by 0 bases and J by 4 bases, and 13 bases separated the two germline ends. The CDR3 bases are TGTGCCAGCAGTGAAGCGCTGGCAGGGTGGGGAAACACCATATATTTT. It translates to CASSEALAGWGNTIYF.

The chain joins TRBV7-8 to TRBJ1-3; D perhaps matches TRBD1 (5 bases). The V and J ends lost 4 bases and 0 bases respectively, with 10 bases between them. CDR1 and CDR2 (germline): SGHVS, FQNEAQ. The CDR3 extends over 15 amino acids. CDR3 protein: CASSSTGGSGNTIYF. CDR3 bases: TGTGCCAGCAGCTCTACAGGCGGCTCTGGAAACACCATATATTTT.

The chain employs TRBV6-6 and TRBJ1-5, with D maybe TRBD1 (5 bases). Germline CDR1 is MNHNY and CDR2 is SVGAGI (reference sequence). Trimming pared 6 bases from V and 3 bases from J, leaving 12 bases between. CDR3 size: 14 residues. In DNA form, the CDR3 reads TGTGCCAGCAGACCAGGGTTCACCAATCAGCCCCAGCATTTT. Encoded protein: CASRPGFTNQPQHF.

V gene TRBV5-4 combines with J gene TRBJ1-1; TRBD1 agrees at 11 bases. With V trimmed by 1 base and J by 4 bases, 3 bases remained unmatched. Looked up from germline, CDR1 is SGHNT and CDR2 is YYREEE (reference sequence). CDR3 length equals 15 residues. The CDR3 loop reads CASSLRDRGVTEAFF. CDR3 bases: TGTGCCAGCAGCTTGAGGGACAGGGGGGTCACTGAAGCTTTCTTT.

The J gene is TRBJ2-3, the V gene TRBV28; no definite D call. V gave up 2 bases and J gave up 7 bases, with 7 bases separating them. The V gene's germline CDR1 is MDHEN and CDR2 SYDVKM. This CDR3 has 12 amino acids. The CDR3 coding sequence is TGTGCCAGCAGTTTAACGGGCAATACGCAGTATTTT. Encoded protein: CASSLTGNTQYF.

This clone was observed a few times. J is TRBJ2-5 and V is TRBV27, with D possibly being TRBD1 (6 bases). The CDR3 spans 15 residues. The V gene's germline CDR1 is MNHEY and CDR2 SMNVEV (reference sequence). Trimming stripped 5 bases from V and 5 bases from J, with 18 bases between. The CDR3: CASSRQGLAAETQYF. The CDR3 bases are TGTGCCAGCAGTAGGCAGGGGCTGGCCGCGGAGACCCAGTACTTC.

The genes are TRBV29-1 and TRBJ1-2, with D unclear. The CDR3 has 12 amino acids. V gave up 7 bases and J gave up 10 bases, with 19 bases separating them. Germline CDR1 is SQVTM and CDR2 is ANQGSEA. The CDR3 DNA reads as TGCAGCGCAGAACGGCCTCCAAGTGACTACACCTTC. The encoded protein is CSAERPPSDYTF.

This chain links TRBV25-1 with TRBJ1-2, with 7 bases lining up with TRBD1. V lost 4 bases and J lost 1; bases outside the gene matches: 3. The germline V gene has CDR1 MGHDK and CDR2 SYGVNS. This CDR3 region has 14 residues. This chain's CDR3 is CASSGDSVNYGYTF. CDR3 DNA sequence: TGTGCCAGCAGTGGGGACAGCGTTAACTATGGCTACACCTTC.

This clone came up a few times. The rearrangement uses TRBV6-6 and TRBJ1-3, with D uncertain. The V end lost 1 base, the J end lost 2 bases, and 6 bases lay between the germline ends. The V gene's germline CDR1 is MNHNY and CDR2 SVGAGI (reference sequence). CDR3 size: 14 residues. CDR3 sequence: CASSYYPPGNTIYF. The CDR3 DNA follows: TGTGCCAGCAGTTACTATCCCCCTGGAAACACCATATATTTT.

The CDR3, as DNA: TGCGCCAGCAGCTTAACAGGGGGGTACCAAGAGACCCAGTACTTC. It specifies CASSLTGGYQETQYF. V is TRBV5-1 and J is TRBJ2-5; 8 bases match TRBD1. CDR1 is SGHRS, CDR2 YFSETQ, per germline. The CDR3 spans 15 residues. V dropped 2 bases and J dropped 0; count of bases not matched to a gene: 3.